Listed below are T cell receptor beta chains from one sample, sequenced in a study of blood T cell repertoires in COVID-19. Sequencing used immunoSEQ multiplex PCR; TCRdb keeps in-frame clones, though not all of them. Among some 240,000 clones listed, approximately 78% were seen once. Sequenced: peripheral blood. The source of these receptors is a woman aged 55-69 years with active or convalescent COVID-19. Each CDR3 is given with its conserved first and last residue. The D gene is left open where the match is weak. Expanded clones get a size class; other rows say once, few or many, or leave the size out.

>-|TRBV7-9|TRBD1
CASSPGGLTEAFF
>-|TRBV18|-
CASSPPRPSSYNEQFF
>few|TRBV2|-
CASTSNPLFQGAFF
>-|TRBV7-8|-
CASSLDSRSEAFF
>-|TRBV11-2|TRBD1
CASSFETGSGANVLTF
>once|TRBV6-7|-
CASPRGCEQYF
>-|TRBV3-1/TRBV3-2|TRBD1
CASSRPTGGRNSPLHF
>-|TRBV19|-
CASSGPPGQNTGELFF
>few|TRBV3-1/TRBV3-2|TRBD1
CASSPRQGNSPLHF
>-|TRBV5-1|TRBD2
CASSTGTSGAYYEQYF
>-|TRBV5-6|TRBD1
CASGTGKPEQYF
>-|TRBV6-6|-
CASSPQGTGANVLTF
>-|TRBV10-2|-
CASSEFGSGRGYGYTF
>-|TRBV5-1|-
CASSLAGPTLSMNTEAFF
>-|TRBV11-1|-
CASSLAPSGNHGALHF
>-|TRBV27|-
CASSPRGTSSVVSGYTF
>-|TRBV6-2/TRBV6-3|TRBD1
CASSLTGTGRHEQYF
>-|TRBV5-1|TRBD1
CASSLSGQGIGNTIYF
>-|TRBV19|-
CASSIQVVGEKLFF
>-|TRBV19|-
CASSYPGRETQYF
>-|TRBV5-6|TRBD1
CASIRNRGNTEAFF
>-|TRBV20-1|-
CSARTDNEQFF
>-|TRBV4-3|-
CASSQVGGPVGEQFF
>-|TRBV13|-
CASSLGRLRPVVDREQFF
>-|TRBV30|-
CAWRLLGVDEKLFF
>-|TRBV7-9|TRBD2
CASSSLTGGDADTQYF
>-|TRBV7-3|TRBD1
CASSLNDRGQGTQYF
>-|TRBV2|-
CASTPDSRGDYGYTF
>-|TRBV5-1|-
CASSLGHEAFF
>-|TRBV6-5|TRBD2
CASSYSLSGGYNEQFF
>-|TRBV27|TRBD2
CASSRTSGGPNNEQFF
>few|TRBV7-2|TRBD2
CASSLVAGGPRGFADTQYF
>-|TRBV3-1/TRBV3-2|-
CASSQVDNTGELFF